This TCR beta chain was captured by sequencing in a study of blood T cell repertoires in COVID-19. Overall study: Italy, Spain and the United States were the sources of the convalescent and acute COVID-19 samples.

V shed 7 bases, J shed 0 bases, and the junction held 14 bases outside the gene matches. Germline-derived CDR1 and CDR2 are SNHLY and FYNNEI. The CDR3 has 18 amino acids. The study recruited people aged 18 to 89 years across approximately 24 US areas. All exposed participants met a person with COVID-19 within 2 weeks before entering the study. The protocol was immunoSEQ multiplex PCR, while the TCRdb copy is restricted to in-frame clones and leaves out a portion. The sample lists 250,000 or so clones; just under 90% were seen once. The sequence derives from a man aged 45-65 years who had been exposed to COVID-19. Sequences were obtained from PBMCs or T cells enriched from blood (not recorded which). V usage is TRBV2 and J usage is TRBJ1-5; 8 positions match TRBD1. CDR3 sequence reads: CASTGTGDVVGSNQPQHF. The CDR3 DNA follows: TGTGCCAGCACGGGGACAGGCGACGTTGTAGGTAGCAATCAGCCCCAGCATTTT.